This passage covers 21 T cell receptor beta chains from one sample sequenced in a study of blood T cell repertoires in COVID-19. Sequenced by immunoSEQ multiplex PCR; TCRdb stores in-frame clones only, minus some. This sample yields a few hundred thousand clones, of which about 90% are seen a single time; over 8.5% belongs to the top ten. The specimen sequenced was PBMCs or T cells enriched from blood (not recorded which). The receptors derive from a woman aged 25 to 39 who had recovered from COVID-19.

As DNA, the CDR3 is TGTGCCAGCAGCTTATTTGGTTCGGATGCGGGAGGGATCTACAATGAGCAGTTCTTC. Amino acids: CASSLFGSDAGGIYNEQFF. The chain combines TRBV7-6 with TRBJ2-1; 9 nucleotides align to TRBD2. J gave up 3 bases and V 2 bases, and 14 bases lay outside the gene matches. Per germline, CDR1 SGHVS and CDR2 FNYEAQ. The CDR3 extends over 19 amino acids.

The rearrangement joins TRBV6-5 to TRBJ2-1, with 7 bases matching TRBD2. CDR3 length equals 15 residues. The J segment lost 0 bases and the V segment lost 6 bases, leaving 5 bases of the junction unmatched. CDR1 is MNHEY, CDR2 SVGAGI, per germline. The CDR3 is CASSLLADSYNEQFF. The CDR3 region has the DNA TGTGCCAGCAGCCTTCTAGCGGACTCCTACAATGAGCAGTTCTTC.

J is TRBJ2-7 and V is TRBV7-3; TRBD2 aligns across 8 bases. Trimming took 1 base from V and 4 from J; bases not matched to a gene: 9. Germline V lookup: CDR1 SGHTA, CDR2 FQGTGA. This CDR3 has 16 residues. The CDR3, as DNA: TGTGCCAGCAGCTTAAAGGGCGGGAGGACTGAGTACGAGCAGTACTTC. Translating it yields CASSLKGGRTEYEQYF.

The chain has TRBV11-1 and TRBJ2-1, with D possibly matching TRBD2 (6 bases). V was shortened by 1 base and J by 8 bases, with 9 bases between the two germline ends. This CDR3 has 13 residues. The germline V gene encodes CDR1 SGHAT and CDR2 FQDESV (reference sequence). The DNA of the CDR3 is TGTGCCAGCAGCTTAGGATCGGGGGATGAGCAGTTCTTC. Translation gives CASSLGSGDEQFF. Complete variable domain (other parts from reference TRBV11-1 and TRBJ2-1): EAEVAQSPRYKITEKSQAVAFWCDPISGHATLYWYRQILGQGPELLVQFQDESVVDDSQLPKDRFSAERLKGVDSTLKIQPAELGDSAMYLCASSLGSGDEQFFGPGTRLTVL.

The V gene is TRBV7-9, the J gene TRBJ2-5; 10 nucleotides line up with TRBD1. The CDR3 is 15 residues long. With V trimmed by 1 base and J by 5 bases, 4 bases remained unmatched. CDR1 and CDR2 (germline): SEHNR, FQNEAQ (reference sequence). This CDR3 is CASSLGQGARETQYF. For the CDR3, the DNA is TGTGCCAGCAGCTTAGGACAGGGGGCGAGGGAGACCCAGTACTTC.

The chain's CDR3 is CASSDSSYNSPLHF. DNA of the CDR3: TGTGCCAGCAGTGACAGTAGCTATAATTCACCCCTCCACTTT. The chain uses TRBV28 and TRBJ1-6; tentative D call: TRBD1 (5 bases). CDR3 size: 14 residues. Trimming took off 5 bases at V and 3 bases at J, with 8 bases between the two ends. Germline V gene sequence: CDR1 MDHEN, CDR2 SYDVKM. Combining the CDR3 with reference TRBV28 and TRBJ1-6 gives the whole variable domain DVKVTQSSRYLVKRTGEKVFLECVQDMDHENMFWYRQDPGLGLRLIYFSYDVKMKEKGDIPEGYSVSREKKERFSLILESASTNQTSMYLCASSDSSYNSPLHFGNGTRLTVT.

The J gene is TRBJ1-5, the V gene TRBV18; tentative D call: TRBD1 (6 bases). Trimming left V 0 bases short and J 6 bases short, with 21 bases between. The CDR3 length is 18 residues. Germline CDR1 is KGHSH and CDR2 is LQKENI. The CDR3 loop is CASSPPGAGAYPSQPQHF. DNA of the CDR3: TGTGCCAGCTCACCACCGGGGGCAGGGGCGTACCCCAGTCAGCCCCAGCATTTT. Drawing the rest from reference TRBV18 and TRBJ1-5, the complete variable domain is NAGVMQNPRHLVRRRGQEARLRCSPMKGHSHVYWYRQLPEEGLKFMVYLQKENIIDESGMPKERFSAEFPKEGPSILRIQQVVRGDSAAYFCASSPPGAGAYPSQPQHFGDGTRLSIL.

Only one count was recorded for this clone. The rearrangement uses TRBV29-1 and TRBJ2-1, with 9 bases aligning to TRBD2. The CDR3 is made up of 18 amino acids. Germline lookup yields CDR1 SQVTM and CDR2 ANQGSEA. Trimming cost V 3 bases and J 7 bases; bases outside gene matches: 19. The CDR3 loop reads CSVEGVFGSGRGVNEQFF. In DNA form, the CDR3 reads TGCAGCGTTGAGGGAGTATTTGGTAGCGGGAGAGGTGTAAATGAGCAGTTCTTC.

The chain joins TRBV20-1 to TRBJ2-7; 9 bases are a match to TRBD1. The V and J ends lost 8 bases and 4 bases, in that order; junction bases with no gene match: 3. CDR3 length: 11 amino acids. Germline CDR1 and CDR2: DFQATT and SNEGSKA (reference sequence). CDR3 in amino acids: CSLGTGYEQYF. The CDR3 bases are TGCAGTCTCGGGACAGGGTACGAGCAGTACTTC.

The chain employs TRBV28 and TRBJ2-1; 15 nucleotides match TRBD2. Germline V gene data show CDR1 as MDHEN and CDR2 as SYDVKM. Trimming took 5 bases from V and 8 from J; bases not matched to a gene: 7. This CDR3 region has 16 residues. As DNA, the CDR3 is TGTGCCAGCAGTCCAGGACTAGCGGGAGGGTTTTATGAGCAGTTCTTC. Translation: CASSPGLAGGFYEQFF.

V and J are TRBV10-3 and TRBJ2-3, with 8 bases fitting TRBD2. This CDR3 contains 18 residues. The germline V gene encodes CDR1 ENHRY and CDR2 SYGVKD. The V gene end was trimmed by 3 bases and the J gene end by 1 base; junction bases not matched to a gene: 12. CDR3 DNA sequence: TGTGCCATCAGTGATTTGGTACTAGCGGAGGGGGGCACAGATACGCAGTATTTT. Its translation is CAISDLVLAEGGTDTQYF.

This rearrangement joins TRBV2 to TRBJ2-1, with 10 bases matching TRBD2. Per germline, CDR1 SNHLY and CDR2 FYNNEI. This CDR3 has 13 residues. V shed 10 bases, J shed 5 bases, and the junction held 5 bases outside the gene matches. CDR3 nucleotides: TGTGCCAAAGGACTAGCGGAGCACAATGAGCAGTTCTTC. The encoded protein is CAKGLAEHNEQFF.

CDR3 coding DNA: TGCGCCAGCAGTGAGTTCCGTAACACTGAAGCTTTCTTT. Protein product: CASSEFRNTEAFF. The V call is TRBV10-2, the J call TRBJ1-1; no clear D gene. Trimming took off 1 base at V and 2 bases at J, with 5 bases between the two ends. Looked up from germline, CDR1 is WSHSY and CDR2 is SAAADI. The CDR3 runs to 13 residues.

V and J are TRBV5-8 and TRBJ2-7; D is undetermined. Germline assignment: CDR1 SGHTS and CDR2 YDEGEE. CDR3 length: 15 amino acids. Trimming stripped 0 bases from V and 0 bases from J, with 10 bases between. The CDR3 DNA is TGTGCCAGCAGCTTGGACCAGGATATCTCCTACGAGCAGTACTTC. Its translation is CASSLDQDISYEQYF.

The chain combines TRBV9 with TRBJ1-5, with a possible D match to TRBD1 (5 bases). Trimming left V 4 bases short and J 0 bases short, with 14 bases between. The CDR3 covers 16 residues. Germline CDR1 is SGDLS and CDR2 is YYNGEE. The CDR3 loop reads CASSPGGAGSNQPQHF. CDR3 bases: TGTGCCAGCAGCCCGGGAGGGGCAGGTAGCAATCAGCCCCAGCATTTT.

This clone was picked up one time. The chain recombines TRBV7-6 with TRBJ2-7, with TRBD2 matching over 11 bases. The CDR3 length is 16 residues. The V segment lost 5 bases and the J segment 1 base; nucleotides outside the gene matches: 7. In germline, CDR1 is SGHVS, CDR2 FNYEAQ. The DNA for the CDR3 is TGTGCCAGCAGCCTGACTAGCGGGACTGTTTCCTACGAGCAGTACTTC. This codes for CASSLTSGTVSYEQYF.

V and J are TRBV10-3 and TRBJ1-1; maybe TRBD1 (6 bases). Trimming took 3 bases from V and 2 from J, leaving 13 bases between them. Per the germline V gene, CDR1 is ENHRY and CDR2 is SYGVKD. The CDR3 spans 15 residues. CDR3 region: CAISEALRGNTEAFF. The CDR3 DNA reads as TGTGCCATCAGTGAAGCTCTCAGGGGCAACACTGAAGCTTTCTTT.

The J gene is TRBJ1-2, the V gene TRBV20-1; no clear D gene. V was cut by 6 bases and J by 8 bases, with 13 bases left in between. This CDR3 is built from 11 residues. Germline V gene sequence: CDR1 DFQATT, CDR2 SNEGSKA (reference sequence). The CDR3 reads CSAPSGRGYTF. CDR3 sequence (DNA): TGCAGTGCGCCCAGCGGTCGAGGCTACACCTTC.

The chain uses TRBV7-6 and TRBJ2-5; D is perhaps TRBD1 (6 bases). The CDR3 runs 16 residues. CDR1 is SGHVS, CDR2 FNYEAQ, per germline. V lost 4 bases to trimming and J lost 5 bases, with 20 bases between them. CDR3 region: CASSSYRDLLGETQYF. The CDR3 bases are TGTGCCAGCAGCTCTTACAGGGACCTTTTAGGGGAGACCCAGTACTTC.

This sequence joins TRBV5-4 and TRBJ2-7, with D perhaps matching TRBD2 (6 bases). Germline assignment: CDR1 SGHNT and CDR2 YYREEE (reference sequence). The CDR3 is 13 residues long. V lost 2 bases and J lost 3, with 9 bases in between. The CDR3 is CASSLGGIYEQYF. The DNA of the CDR3 is TGTGCCAGCAGCTTAGGCGGGATCTACGAGCAGTACTTC.

The chain couples TRBV7-2 to TRBJ2-5; D unresolved. Germline CDR1 reads SGHTA; CDR2 reads FQGNSA. V dropped 7 bases and J dropped 4 bases, with 19 bases sitting between them. This CDR3 is built from 15 residues. CDR3 sequence reads: CASTSSRSILETQYF. Here the CDR3 DNA reads TGTGCCAGCACTTCATCACGTAGTATTCTAGAGACCCAGTACTTC.